These 31 T cell receptor beta chains share one sample of origin, sequenced in a study of graft-versus-host responses after intestinal transplantation. These TCRs' antigens remain unknown. TCRdb's copy holds only in-frame clones and misses some; the assay was immunoSEQ multiplex PCR. The sample yields about 110,000 clones, roughly 92% seen once. Sample: unstimulated CD4+ T cells sorted from spleen or lymph node cells, taken before transplant. The receptors were sampled from a human donor who was the organ donor for an intestinal transplant.

This clone is a singleton in its sample. The CDR3, as DNA: TGTGCCAGCAGCCCCCGGGACAGGGGGCTTTCAGAGTCAGATACGCAGTATTTT. Its translation: CASSPRDRGLSESDTQYF. The chain uses TRBV5-5 and TRBJ2-3, with 12 nucleotides matching TRBD1. The CDR3 is made up of 18 amino acids. CDR1 is SGHKS, CDR2 YYEKEE, per germline (reference sequence). V gave up 4 bases and J gave up 4 bases; unmatched junction bases: 13.

The V gene is TRBV27, the J gene TRBJ2-2; the match to TRBD2 covers 8 bases. CDR1 is MNHEY, CDR2 SMNVEV, per germline (reference sequence). The CDR3 is made up of 20 amino acids. With V trimmed by 6 bases and J by 1 base, 19 bases remained unmatched. The CDR3: CASRPQIERETLGNTGELFF. CDR3 bases: TGTGCCAGCAGACCCCAGATTGAGCGGGAGACTTTAGGGAACACCGGGGAGCTGTTTTTT.

The V and J genes are TRBV5-1 and TRBJ2-1; D remains ambiguous. Germline V gene lookup returns CDR1 SGHRS and CDR2 YFSETQ. This CDR3 region has 12 residues. Deletions cut 2 bases from V and 8 bases from J, with 8 bases between. The CDR3 DNA reads TGCGCCAGCAGCTTACTACTCGATGAGCAGTTCTTC. This translates into CASSLLLDEQFF.

The chain recombines TRBV25-1 with TRBJ2-2; D is ambiguous. V gave up 3 bases and J gave up 4 bases, with 6 bases separating them. The length of the CDR3 is 13 residues. Germline V gene lookup returns CDR1 MGHDK and CDR2 SYGVNS. The CDR3 nucleotides read TGTGCCAGCAGTGACTTTGGCACCGGGGAGCTGTTTTTT. Its translation is CASSDFGTGELFF.

The J gene is TRBJ2-3, the V gene TRBV4-1; 11 bases are shared with TRBD2. V was pared by 0 bases and J by 7 bases, with 6 bases of the junction left unmatched. The CDR3 sequence is 16 residues long. In germline, CDR1 is MGHRA, CDR2 YSYEKL. The CDR3 sequence: CASSQEVAGGPYTQYF. Here the CDR3 DNA reads TGCGCCAGCAGCCAAGAAGTAGCGGGAGGGCCGTATACGCAGTATTTT.

V usage is TRBV5-5 and J usage is TRBJ2-5; D is unresolved. The end of the DNA fits TRBJ2-7 better, so the J call may be wrong. The CDR3 loop spans 12 amino acids. Germline CDR1 is SGHKS and CDR2 is YYEKEE (reference sequence). DNA for the CDR3: TGTGCCAGCAGCCCTAGCTCCTACGAGCAGTACTTC. This sequence encodes CASSPSSYEQYF.

The rearrangement joins TRBV19 to TRBJ1-1; 9 bases align to TRBD1. The V gene's germline CDR1 is LNHDA and CDR2 SQIVND (reference sequence). Trimming removed 2 bases from V and 1 base from J; junction bases left unmatched: 2. CDR3 length equals 15 residues. The CDR3 protein is CASSITGGANTEAFF. Written as DNA, the CDR3 is TGTGCCAGTAGTATAACAGGGGGCGCGAACACTGAAGCTTTCTTT. The full variable domain, rest sourced from reference TRBV19 and TRBJ1-1, is DGGITQSPKYLFRKEGQNVTLSCEQNLNHDAMYWYRQDPGQGLRLIYYSQIVNDFQKGDIAEGYSVSREKKESFPLTVTSAQKNPTAFYLCASSITGGANTEAFFGQGTRLTVV.

Comments on this clone: Other nucleotide sequences in the sample specify the same CDR3. The gene calls are TRBV5-4 and TRBJ2-5, with TRBD1 matching 9 bases. Germline V gene data show CDR1 as SGHNT and CDR2 as YYREEE (reference sequence). The CDR3 is made up of 14 amino acids. Trimming at V came to 0 bases and at J to 4 bases, leaving 1 base not matched to a gene. The CDR3 nucleotides are TGTGCCAGCAGCTTGGGGGGACAGGGAGAGACCCAGTACTTC. It translates to CASSLGGQGETQYF.

V usage is TRBV11-2 and J usage is TRBJ2-1; no clear D. Per germline, CDR1 SGHAT and CDR2 FQNNGV. The length of the CDR3 is 11 residues. Trimming pared 2 bases from V and 6 bases from J, leaving 2 bases between. CDR3 in amino acids: CASSLTNEQFF. The CDR3 DNA is TGTGCCAGCAGCTTAACCAATGAGCAGTTCTTC.

This chain connects TRBV4-2 to TRBJ2-1; 11 positions match TRBD2. The CDR3 spans 16 residues. CDR1 LGHNA and CDR2 YNFKEQ come from the germline V gene. The ends lost 4 bases at V and 6 bases at J; junction bases unmatched: 8. CDR3 bases: TGTGCCAGCAGCCCCACTTGGGGGACTAGCGGCAATGAGCAGTTCTTC. Translation gives CASSPTWGTSGNEQFF.

The chain recombines TRBV2 with TRBJ2-1, with 11 bases that match TRBD2. Trimming took 5 bases from V and 4 from J; bases not matched to a gene: 4. The CDR3 extends over 15 amino acids. Germline CDR1 is SNHLY and CDR2 is FYNNEI. The CDR3 DNA is TGTGCCAGCAGTCCCGGGACTAGCGGATACAATGAGCAGTTCTTC. Translation: CASSPGTSGYNEQFF.

This chain links TRBV11-2 with TRBJ1-2; 7 nucleotides match TRBD1. This CDR3 contains 16 residues. J was trimmed by 2 bases and V by 5 bases; bases with no gene match: 11. The germline gives CDR1 SGHAT, CDR2 FQNNGV. This CDR3 is CASSPLQGSRNYGYTF. The CDR3 DNA sequence: TGTGCCAGCAGCCCGTTACAGGGGTCAAGGAACTATGGCTACACCTTC.

This rearrangement joins TRBV4-3 to TRBJ2-3; 7 bases are shared with TRBD2. The V gene end was trimmed by 0 bases and the J gene end by 7 bases; junction bases not matched to a gene: 10. From germline, CDR1 is LGHNA and CDR2 YSLEER. This CDR3 comprises 16 residues. Here the CDR3 reads CASSQEHGRQVYTQYF. The CDR3 DNA sequence: TGCGCCAGCAGCCAAGAACACGGGAGGCAGGTATATACGCAGTATTTT.

The rearrangement uses TRBV6-1 and TRBJ2-7; TRBD2 aligns across 11 bases. The ends lost 8 bases at V and 5 bases at J; junction bases unmatched: 5. The germline gives CDR1 MNHNS, CDR2 SASEGT. The length of the CDR3 is 13 residues. The CDR3 is CASRLAGTHEQYF. As DNA, the CDR3 is TGTGCCAGCCGACTAGCGGGAACCCACGAGCAGTACTTC.

The J gene is TRBJ1-4, the V gene TRBV4-1, with D perhaps TRBD1 (5 bases). Germline lookup yields CDR1 MGHRA and CDR2 YSYEKL. V was pared by 2 bases and J by 8 bases, with 21 bases between. CDR3 length equals 17 residues. The CDR3 DNA sequence: TGCGCCAGCAGCCAACCAGCGAAGGGGAAAGGAGGCGAAAAACTGTTTTTT. Its translation is CASSQPAKGKGGEKLFF.

As DNA, the CDR3 is TGTGCCAGCAGCTTATGCTGTCTATTATGGCGGGAGTGGGTTCCCGAGCAGTTCTTC. Its protein product is CASSLCCLLWREWVPEQFF. This chain joins TRBV7-3 and TRBJ2-1; 7 positions agree with TRBD2. Germline lookup yields CDR1 SGHTA and CDR2 FQGTGA. CDR3 size: 19 residues. V lost 2 bases to trimming and J lost 10 bases; unmatched junction nucleotides: 23. The full variable domain, completed using reference TRBV7-3 and TRBJ2-1, is GAGVSQTPSNKVTEKGKYVELRCDPISGHTALYWYRQSLGQGPEFLIYFQGTGAADDSGLPNDRFFAVRPEGSVSTLKIQRTERGDSAVYLCASSLCCLLWREWVPEQFFGPGTRLTVL.

The chain recombines TRBV28 with TRBJ2-1; 8 nucleotides line up with TRBD2. CDR1 MDHEN and CDR2 SYDVKM come from the germline V gene. Trimming cost V 2 bases and J 2 bases; bases outside gene matches: 14. The length of the CDR3 is 19 residues. CDR3 sequence: CASSLPGGSAGSTYNEQFF. CDR3 coding DNA: TGTGCCAGCAGTTTACCGGGGGGGTCAGCGGGAAGCACCTACAATGAGCAGTTCTTC.

The chain uses TRBV5-7 and TRBJ1-3, with D uncertain. TRBV5-7 belongs to the ORF category, with a function that is uncertain. V lost 1 base to trimming and J lost 3 bases, with 8 bases between them. This CDR3 has 14 amino acids. The CDR3: CASSLYDVGNTIYF. The CDR3 nucleotides read TGTGCCAGCAGCTTGTACGATGTTGGAAACACCATATATTTT.

In the case of this clone: The sample contains more than one DNA sequence encoding this CDR3. This chain uses TRBV5-1 with TRBJ2-3, with 8 bases that match TRBD1. Germline V gene sequence: CDR1 SGHRS, CDR2 YFSETQ. CDR3 length: 16 residues. Trimming at V came to 2 bases and at J to 0 bases, leaving 5 bases not matched to a gene. CDR3 coding DNA: TGCGCCAGCAGCTTAGCAGGGGGCCTCAGCACAGATACGCAGTATTTT. Its translation: CASSLAGGLSTDTQYF.

This chain links TRBV19 with TRBJ1-5, with TRBD1 identical over 10 bases. This CDR3 has 14 residues. Germline trimming cut 4 bases from V and 4 bases from J; bases unmatched to any gene: 1. Germline V CDR1 and CDR2: LNHDA, SQIVND (reference sequence). The CDR3 sequence: CASSRQGANQPQHF. The CDR3 DNA reads TGTGCCAGTAGTAGACAGGGGGCAAATCAGCCCCAGCATTTT. Together with reference TRBV19 and TRBJ1-5, the CDR3 gives the full variable domain: DGGITQSPKYLFRKEGQNVTLSCEQNLNHDAMYWYRQDPGQGLRLIYYSQIVNDFQKGDIAEGYSVSREKKESFPLTVTSAQKNPTAFYLCASSRQGANQPQHFGDGTRLSIL.

The chain employs TRBV5-5 and TRBJ1-3; D not resolved. The CDR3 consists of 15 residues. Trimming removed 1 base at V and 0 bases at J, with 8 bases between. The germline V gene has CDR1 SGHKS and CDR2 YYEKEE (reference sequence). The CDR3 DNA reads as TGTGCCAGCAGCTTGAGGTTCAGCTCTGGAAACACCATATATTTT. It codes for CASSLRFSSGNTIYF.

The chain is built from TRBV19 and TRBJ1-1; TRBD1 is a possible D gene (5 bases). There are 15 residues in the CDR3. The V end lost 3 bases, the J end lost 0 bases, and 11 bases lay between the germline ends. CDR1 is LNHDA and CDR2 is SQIVND in the germline V gene (reference sequence). For the CDR3, the DNA is TGTGCCAGTAGTATCTGGGGCACCATGAACACTGAAGCTTTCTTT. Amino acid sequence: CASSIWGTMNTEAFF. Variable domain in full (rest from reference TRBV19 and TRBJ1-1): DGGITQSPKYLFRKEGQNVTLSCEQNLNHDAMYWYRQDPGQGLRLIYYSQIVNDFQKGDIAEGYSVSREKKESFPLTVTSAQKNPTAFYLCASSIWGTMNTEAFFGQGTRLTVV.

The chain links TRBV6-1 to TRBJ2-3; TRBD2 is a possible D gene (5 bases). Germline V CDR1 and CDR2: MNHNS, SASEGT. The CDR3 has 14 residues. Trimming stripped 8 bases from V and 4 bases from J, with 16 bases between. CDR3 region: CASVVGVGPDTQYF. The CDR3 bases are TGTGCCAGCGTCGTGGGAGTGGGTCCAGATACGCAGTATTTT.

The chain uses TRBV10-3 and TRBJ2-5; D is unclear. Trimming cost V 0 bases and J 5 bases, with 1 base left between them. CDR3 length: 11 residues. Germline assignment: CDR1 ENHRY and CDR2 SYGVKD. The CDR3 loop is CAISESETQYF. CDR3 nucleotides: TGTGCCATCAGTGAGTCGGAGACCCAGTACTTC.

The J gene is TRBJ2-5, the V gene TRBV7-2, with D possibly TRBD2 on 7 matching bases. The germline CDR1 and CDR2 sequences are SGHTA and FQGNSA. The length of the CDR3 is 14 residues. The V end was cut by 1 base, the J end by 9 bases, with 15 bases between. The CDR3 here is CASSLVEGGTAQYF. CDR3 nucleotides: TGTGCCAGCAGCTTAGTCGAGGGGGGGACGGCCCAGTACTTC.

The rearrangement uses TRBV6-1 and TRBJ1-3; D ambiguous. CDR1 and CDR2 from the germline V gene are MNHNS and SASEGT. The CDR3 is made up of 13 amino acids. Trimming stripped 6 bases from V and 0 bases from J, with 6 bases between. The CDR3, as DNA: TGTGCCAGCAGGTACAGCTCTGGAAACACCATATATTTT. Translated, it gives CASRYSSGNTIYF.

The chain is built from TRBV5-4 and TRBJ2-5; the D call may be TRBD1 or TRBD2 (6 bases each). Germline V gives CDR1 SGHNT, CDR2 YYREEE (reference sequence). The CDR3 is 14 amino acids. Between the trimmed V and J ends, which lost 0 bases and 4 bases, there was a span of 10 bases. For the CDR3, the DNA is TGTGCCAGCAGCTTGGCGGGGGCGAGAGAGACCCAGTACTTC. This encodes CASSLAGARETQYF.

The rearrangement uses TRBV11-2 and TRBJ2-3; 7 nucleotides align to TRBD2. CDR3 length: 16 residues. CDR1 is SGHAT and CDR2 is FQNNGV in the germline V gene. Trimming removed 6 bases from V and 4 bases from J; junction bases left unmatched: 13. CDR3 sequence reads: CASSLLGLLEPDTQYF. The CDR3 DNA reads TGTGCCAGCAGTTTATTGGGACTACTAGAGCCAGATACGCAGTATTTT.

The chain couples TRBV28 to TRBJ2-7; D is unresolved. With 7 bases removed from V and 3 bases from J, the gap between germline ends came to 7 bases. CDR3 length: 11 amino acids. CDR1 MDHEN and CDR2 SYDVKM come from the germline V gene. CDR3 protein: CASNLGYEQYF. The CDR3, as DNA: TGTGCCAGCAACTTAGGCTACGAGCAGTACTTC.

J is TRBJ2-1 and V is TRBV6-6; 14 nucleotides align to TRBD2. With V trimmed by 8 bases and J by 4 bases, 1 base remained unmatched. The CDR3 sequence is 14 residues long. CDR1 and CDR2 from the germline V gene are MNHNY and SVGAGI (reference sequence). The CDR3 coding sequence is TGTGCCAGCGGGACTAGCGGGGGATACAATGAGCAGTTCTTC. Amino acids: CASGTSGGYNEQFF.

The chain uses TRBV5-1 and TRBJ2-7, with D maybe TRBD2 (6 bases). Looked up from germline, CDR1 is SGHRS and CDR2 is YFSETQ. V dropped 4 bases and J dropped 7 bases, with 15 bases sitting between them. The CDR3 length is 13 residues. The CDR3 loop reads CASSTEVGREQYF. The CDR3, as DNA: TGCGCCAGCAGCACTGAGGTGGGGAGGGAGCAGTACTTC.